A selection of T cell receptor beta chains follows, all from one sample in a study of blood T cell repertoires in COVID-19. The assay was immunoSEQ multiplex PCR, and TCRdb's table has in-frame clones only and misses some. In the table there are a few hundred thousand clones, approximately 85% of which are singletons. Material for sequencing was PBMCs or T cells enriched from blood (not recorded which). These receptors originate from a man aged 25-40 years who had recovered from COVID-19. Both conserved end residues are part of each CDR3. Each record gives: V gene, clone size, CDR3 length, D gene, J gene, CDR3 DNA, CDR3 protein. D genes are given only for firm matches. Expanded clones are given a class, and other clones once, few, many or no size at all.

>TRBV7-6|few|13|NA|TRBJ1-5
TGTGCCAGCAGCCTGACTTATAATCAGCCCCAGCATTTT
CASSLTYNQPQHF
>TRBV7-9|NA|16|NA|TRBJ1-1
TGTGCCAGCAGCCTAAAAGGAGTTTTTACGGACACTGAAGCTTTCTTT
CASSLKGVFTDTEAFF
>TRBV19|NA|15|TRBD1|TRBJ1-1
TGTGCCAGTAGTTCCCCCGGGACAGGGGACACTGAAGCTTTCTTT
CASSSPGTGDTEAFF
>TRBV7-2|NA|12|NA|TRBJ1-1
TGTGCCAGCAGCGCCCTGGCGGGGGAAGCTTTCTTT
CASSALAGEAFF
>TRBV15|few|16|NA|TRBJ2-3
TGTGCCACCAGCAGAGATCGAGGGGGGGCCGCAGATACGCAGTATTTT
CATSRDRGGAADTQYF
>TRBV5-4|NA|14|NA|TRBJ1-2
TGTGCCAGCAGCTTGGCTACAGGAGCTTATGGCTACACCTTC
CASSLATGAYGYTF
>TRBV5-5|NA|14|NA|TRBJ2-5
TGTGCCAGCAGCTTTGGGGGGACCCATGAGACCCAGTACTTC
CASSFGGTHETQYF
>TRBV7-6|NA|17|TRBD1|TRBJ2-6
TGTGCCAGCAGCTTGTCAGGGGGAAACTCTGGGGCCAACGTCCTGACTTTC
CASSLSGGNSGANVLTF
>TRBV19|NA|15|NA|TRBJ1-2
TGTGCCAGCAAGTTATCCGGGCAGGGCGACTATGGCTACACCTTC
CASKLSGQGDYGYTF
>TRBV6-4|NA|16|TRBD1|TRBJ1-2
TGTGCCAGCAGTGATTTCGACAGGGGGCTTCGCTATGGCTACACCTTC
CASSDFDRGLRYGYTF
>TRBV4-2|NA|15|TRBD2|TRBJ2-3
TGTGCCAGCAGCCAAGAGCCTAGCGGGGTAGATACGCAGTATTTT
CASSQEPSGVDTQYF
>TRBV7-2|NA|16|TRBD1|TRBJ1-5
TGTGCCAGCAGCTTAGCCCTGGACAGGGATGATCAGCCCCAGCATTTT
CASSLALDRDDQPQHF
>TRBV6-6|NA|15|NA|TRBJ1-5
TGTGCCAGCAGGCCAATGGGGGCTAGGAATCAGCCCCAGCATTTT
CASRPMGARNQPQHF
>TRBV2|NA|15|NA|TRBJ1-1
TGTGCCAGCAGTGAAAATTCCCCCCGGGACACTGAAGCTTTCTTT
CASSENSPRDTEAFF
>TRBV6-5|once|15|NA|TRBJ2-2
TGTGCCAGCAGAGACAGATACGCGAACACCGGGGAGCTGTTTTTT
CASRDRYANTGELFF
>TRBV6-5|NA|13|NA|TRBJ1-1
TGTGCCAGCAGTCTTGGCCCAGGGAAGGAAGCTTTCTTT
CASSLGPGKEAFF
>TRBV10-3|NA|12|TRBD2|TRBJ2-1
TGTGCCACTAGCGGGGGAGAATATGAGCAGTTCTTC
CATSGGEYEQFF
>TRBV6-5|NA|13|NA|TRBJ2-7
TGTGCCAGCAGTTACTCGAGGGTTCACGAGCAGTACTTC
CASSYSRVHEQYF
>TRBV5-1|NA|13|TRBD1|TRBJ2-7
TGCGCCAGCAGCCGGGACAGTCCCTACGAGCAGTACTTC
CASSRDSPYEQYF
>TRBV5-6|NA|12|NA|TRBJ1-1
TGTGCCAGCAGCTTGCCCGGGGCTGAAGCTTTCTTT
CASSLPGAEAFF
>TRBV7-9|NA|14|NA|TRBJ2-7
TGTGCCAGCAGCCTACGGACAGACTCCTACGAGCAGTACTTC
CASSLRTDSYEQYF
>TRBV5-1|NA|16|TRBD1|TRBJ2-3
TGCGCCAGCAGCGCACGGGACAGGGGTACCACAGATACGCAGTATTTT
CASSARDRGTTDTQYF
>TRBV7-2|NA|15|TRBD2|TRBJ2-7
TGTGCCAGCAGCCCTCAGCGGGGGGCGGGCTACGAGCAGTACTTC
CASSPQRGAGYEQYF
>TRBV5-1|NA|13|TRBD2|TRBJ2-7
TGCGCCAGCAGCGTTCGGGGGGGCTACGAGCAGTACTTC
CASSVRGGYEQYF
>TRBV9|NA|15|TRBD1|TRBJ1-6
TGTGCCAGCGGTGGGACCGGGACAGGCCTTTCACCCCTCCACTTT
CASGGTGTGLSPLHF
>TRBV5-4|once|16|TRBD2|TRBJ2-1
TGTGCCAGCAGCGAAGGACTAGCGAGCTCCTACAATGAGCAGTTCTTC
CASSEGLASSYNEQFF
>TRBV7-9|NA|15|NA|TRBJ2-3
TGTGCCAGCAGCAGGGGGGCAGCCAACACAGATACGCAGTATTTT
CASSRGAANTDTQYF